The clone carrying this T cell receptor (beta chain) was recorded many times. What it binds is not known. The sample belongs to a study of T-cell memory formation after mild COVID-19. At the level of the study: TCR clusters were largely donor specific.

Germline CDR1 reads MNHNY; CDR2 reads SVGAGI (reference sequence). CDR3 size: 15 residues. V lost 0 bases and J 0 bases, leaving 7 bases between the germline ends. The authors produced TCR alpha and TCR beta cDNA libraries with sample barcodes and UMIs by 5'RACE using constant-segment primers. One entry per CDR3 protein results from TCRdb running MiXCR on the 5' RACE reads. The table lists 200,000 to 250,000 distinct CDR3 sequences, approximately 10% of them singletons. Study findings and constraints: Nothing confirmed that second-wave clones peaking on day 37 were specific for SARS-CoV-2.

This clonotype was sampled from a man between 18 and 29 years old who had mild COVID-19 (a few samples of this study predate the infection). Cell type and time point are not known. Sequenced input: PBMCs or a T cell subset sorted from them (not recorded which). The chain has TRBV6-6 and TRBJ2-3; maybe TRBD1 (5 bases). The CDR3 spells CASSYSSGSTDTQYF. The CDR3 DNA follows: TGTGCCAGCAGTTACTCGTCAGGGAGCACAGATACGCAGTATTTT.